This T cell receptor beta chain came from a study of cytomegalovirus exposure and HLA in healthy donors. Study results and limitations: Cytomegalovirus association was listed for roughly 160 TCR beta chains. Several of the most significant clusters appeared, in a later analysis, to be linked to common viral pathogens. It was shown in a later analysis that HLA-associated TCR beta chains were more clonally expanded than other, equally common chains.

V lost 2 bases, J lost 1 base, and 6 bases lay in between. Looked up from germline, CDR1 is SGHRS and CDR2 is YFSETQ. The CDR3 length is 14 residues. Details on this clone: The target antigen is unknown.

In the PCR, 60 Vbeta and 13 Jbeta primers were used. Profiled with immunoSEQ multiplex PCR; TCRdb holds only in-frame clones, not every one. In total, the table holds over 75,000 clones. V usage is TRBV5-1 and J usage is TRBJ2-2; D not certain. The sequence derives from a man between 50 and 59 years old in good health and CMV-seronegative. The specimen sequenced was PBMCs. The CDR3 spells CASSFQRNTGELFF. CDR3 DNA sequence: TGCGCCAGCAGCTTTCAGCGGAACACCGGGGAGCTGTTTTTT.